Given below is one T cell receptor beta chain in context. Its antigen is unknown. The data are from a study of radiation and T cells in renal cell carcinoma. As for the study in general: Nephrectomy followed 15 Gy stereotactic body radiation by 4 weeks.

The V and J ends lost 5 bases and 7 bases respectively, with 8 bases between them. CDR3 length: 11 amino acids. Germline CDR1 is MNHEY and CDR2 is SVGAGI. The time point: baseline pretreatment blood. The treatment is: 15 Gy SBRT to primary tumor, nephrectomy 4 weeks later. This renal cell carcinoma was of the clear cell type. Findings and limits, study-wide: In blood, top tumor clones expanded by 2 weeks, shrinking by 4. Pretreatment tumor biopsies were lacking, so baseline clonotypes are unknown.

The table came from immunoSEQ multiplex PCR; TCRdb's copy has only in-frame clones and leaves some out. The table has some 150,000 clones, less than 90% seen once. This TCR was recovered from a woman in her forties or fifties with renal cell carcinoma. The chain employs TRBV6-5 and TRBJ1-1; D not certain. Material: blood, obtained from a patient whose treatment included radiotherapy and nephrectomy. The CDR3 protein is CASSQIIEAFF. The CDR3 nucleotides read TGTGCCAGCAGTCAGATAATTGAAGCTTTCTTT.